These T cell receptor beta chains were read from a single sample in a study of cytomegalovirus exposure and HLA in healthy donors. Data came from immunoSEQ multiplex PCR; TCRdb stores just in-frame clones and leaves some out. Of approximately 140,000 clones in the sample, around 60% were seen once. The sample was PBMCs. All receptors derive from an older woman in good health and CMV-seropositive. CDR3s leave out the opening cysteine and the closing phenylalanine or tryptophan. A row's size may be missing; if present it is once, few, many or a size class.

CDR3aa: ASSKDRGSADTQY
v_gene: TRBV19
abundance: NA

CDR3aa: ASGLFFLDRNPEAF
v_gene: TRBV12-5
abundance: NA

CDR3aa: ASRRLALNEQF
v_gene: TRBV27
abundance: NA

CDR3aa: ASSSLRGGTEAF
v_gene: TRBV27
abundance: NA

CDR3aa: ASSVKHGQGVTNEKLF
v_gene: TRBV5-8
abundance: NA

CDR3aa: ASSSGLAGVADTQY
v_gene: TRBV7-2
abundance: NA

CDR3aa: ASGYSGLAGAKNIQY
v_gene: TRBV10-2
abundance: few

CDR3aa: ASSLLAVSSYNEQF
v_gene: TRBV11-2
abundance: once

CDR3aa: ASSPRQGVTEAF
v_gene: TRBV18
abundance: NA

CDR3aa: ASSLWGPGGYT
v_gene: TRBV27
abundance: NA

CDR3aa: ASSPPPPLAGSTDTQY
v_gene: TRBV18
abundance: NA

CDR3aa: ASSMAVEGGYT
v_gene: TRBV19
abundance: NA

CDR3aa: ASSYSTLAGSYEQY
v_gene: TRBV6-5
abundance: NA

CDR3aa: ASSSEGGGELF
v_gene: TRBV6-4
abundance: NA

CDR3aa: ASSEIRGDTQY
v_gene: TRBV6-4
abundance: NA

CDR3aa: ASSEVRRIPTDTQY
v_gene: TRBV6-1
abundance: NA

CDR3aa: ASSKGTSGRGETQY
v_gene: TRBV9
abundance: few

CDR3aa: ASSPRGSQETQY
v_gene: TRBV5-1
abundance: NA

CDR3aa: ASKPGTSGVYRNEQF
v_gene: TRBV5-4
abundance: NA

CDR3aa: ASSTPGQGKKLF
v_gene: TRBV5-4
abundance: NA

CDR3aa: ASSFSGSNTEAF
v_gene: TRBV5-1
abundance: NA

CDR3aa: ASSQELGAPPDTQY
v_gene: TRBV14
abundance: NA

CDR3aa: ASSAIIAVKETQY
v_gene: TRBV7-9
abundance: few

CDR3aa: AIRGGLAGGLYEQY
v_gene: TRBV10-3
abundance: NA

CDR3aa: ASSSPDGGSGRTDTQY
v_gene: TRBV27
abundance: NA

CDR3aa: ASSPYGRGRFHEQY
v_gene: TRBV7-9
abundance: few

CDR3aa: ASSSSLVTDTQY
v_gene: TRBV13
abundance: few

CDR3aa: ASSASGTGMVYYGYT
v_gene: TRBV27
abundance: NA